This T cell receptor (beta chain) was found in a study of regulatory T cells in long-lasting Graves disease. Study-wide points: Persistent disease preferred TRBV28, TRBJ1-2 and TRBJ2-5; new disease, TRBV20-1 and TRBJ2-1. The number of shared public clonotypes was higher in persistent patients (roughly 2,800) than new patients (roughly 970).

Time point given: newly diagnosed GD, antithyroid drugs for less than 3 months. The TCR library was made from RNA that had been extracted from PBMCs in TRIzol. The sample holds many counts of this clonotype. Antigen unknown. With iRepertoire HTBI primers and Arm-PCR of CDR3 regions, TCR beta libraries were built. TCRdb fed the multiplex PCR reads into MiXCR, producing one record per CDR3 protein. The profile covers about 440,000 distinct CDR3 sequences, with 15% appearing a single time and roughly a sixth taken by the ten largest. Looked up from germline, CDR1 is WSHSY and CDR2 is SAAADI. V shed 2 bases, J shed 6 bases, and the junction held 11 bases outside the gene matches. The length of the CDR3 is 16 residues. This sample also belongs to another study, concerning T cells in Graves' hyperthyroidism and ophthalmopathy. That source adds: Patients counted as stable if ophthalmopathy did not develop within 18 months.

This sequence originates from a woman in her twenties or thirties with Graves disease. This sample comprised peripheral blood mononuclear cells (PBMCs), obtained at new diagnosis, from a patient treated with antithyroid drugs. V and J are TRBV10-2 and TRBJ2-7, with 9 bases identical to TRBD1. This CDR3 is CASSEGAGTGLAEQYF. The CDR3 DNA follows: TGCGCCAGCAGTGAGGGGGCCGGGACAGGGCTCGCCGAGCAGTACTTC.